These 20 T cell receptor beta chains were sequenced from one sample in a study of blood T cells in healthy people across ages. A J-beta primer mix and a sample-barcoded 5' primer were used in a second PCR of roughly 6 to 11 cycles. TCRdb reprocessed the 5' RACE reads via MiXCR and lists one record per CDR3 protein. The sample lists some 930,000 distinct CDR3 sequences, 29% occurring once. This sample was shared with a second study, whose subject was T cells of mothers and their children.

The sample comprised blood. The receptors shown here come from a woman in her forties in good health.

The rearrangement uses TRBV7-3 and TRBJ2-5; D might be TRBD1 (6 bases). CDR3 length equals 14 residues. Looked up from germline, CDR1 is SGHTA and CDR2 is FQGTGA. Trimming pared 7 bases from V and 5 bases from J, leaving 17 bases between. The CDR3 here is CASKRDRLSETQYF. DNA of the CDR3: TGTGCCAGCAAGCGAGACAGGTTGTCGGAGACCCAGTACTTC.

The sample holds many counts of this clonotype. The CDR3 spells CASSLLAGGKSYGYTF. The DNA for the CDR3 is TGTGCCAGCAGTTTATTGGCCGGGGGCAAGAGCTATGGCTACACCTTC. The chain is built from TRBV27 and TRBJ1-2; tentative D call: TRBD1 (6 bases). Trimming took 1 base from V and 4 from J, leaving 16 bases between them. Germline V CDR1 and CDR2: MNHEY, SMNVEV (reference sequence). The CDR3 is made up of 16 amino acids.

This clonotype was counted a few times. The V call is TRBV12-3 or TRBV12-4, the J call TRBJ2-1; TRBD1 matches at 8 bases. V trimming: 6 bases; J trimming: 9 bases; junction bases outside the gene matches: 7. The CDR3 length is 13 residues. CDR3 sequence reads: CASSPSGTGEQFF. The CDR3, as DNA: TGTGCCAGCAGCCCTTCCGGGACAGGTGAGCAGTTCTTC.

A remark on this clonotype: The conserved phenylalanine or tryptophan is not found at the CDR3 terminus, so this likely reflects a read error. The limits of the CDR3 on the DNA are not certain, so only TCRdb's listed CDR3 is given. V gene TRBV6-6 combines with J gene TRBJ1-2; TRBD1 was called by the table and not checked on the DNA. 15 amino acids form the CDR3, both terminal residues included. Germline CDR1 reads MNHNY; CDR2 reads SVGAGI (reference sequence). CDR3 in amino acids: CANSYGAGEGYGYTC.

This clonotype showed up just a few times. The CDR3 coding sequence is TGTGCCAGCAGCTTTTCCGGGACTAGCGGGGGGAACTCCTACAATGAGCAGTTCTTC. It yields the protein CASSFSGTSGGNSYNEQFF. The chain links TRBV7-9 to TRBJ2-1, with TRBD2 matching 15 bases. CDR1 is SEHNR, CDR2 FQNEAQ, per germline (reference sequence). This CDR3 contains 19 residues. V was pared by 3 bases and J by 0 bases, with 6 bases of the junction left unmatched.

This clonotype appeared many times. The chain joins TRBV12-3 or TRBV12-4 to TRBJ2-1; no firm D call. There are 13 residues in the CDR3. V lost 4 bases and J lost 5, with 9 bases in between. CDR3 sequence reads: CASSYAYHNEQFF. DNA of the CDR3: TGTGCCAGCAGTTATGCGTATCACAATGAGCAGTTCTTC.

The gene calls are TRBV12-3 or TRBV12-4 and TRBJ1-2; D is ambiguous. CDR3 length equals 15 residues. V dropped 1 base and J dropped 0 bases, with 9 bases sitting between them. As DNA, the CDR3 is TGTGCCAGCAGTTTAGGCGTCAGTCCTAACTATGGCTACACCTTC. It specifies CASSLGVSPNYGYTF.

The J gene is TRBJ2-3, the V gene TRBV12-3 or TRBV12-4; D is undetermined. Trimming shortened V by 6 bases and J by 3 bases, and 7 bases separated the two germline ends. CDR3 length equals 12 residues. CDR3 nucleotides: TGTGCCAGCAGAGTGAAAACAGATACGCAGTATTTT. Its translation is CASRVKTDTQYF.

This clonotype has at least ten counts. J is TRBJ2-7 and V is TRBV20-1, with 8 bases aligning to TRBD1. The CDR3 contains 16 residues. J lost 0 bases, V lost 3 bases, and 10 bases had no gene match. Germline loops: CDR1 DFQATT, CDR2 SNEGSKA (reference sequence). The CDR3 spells CSASSLSGTGSYEQYF. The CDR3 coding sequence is TGCAGTGCTAGTTCTCTTTCCGGGACAGGCTCCTACGAGCAGTACTTC.

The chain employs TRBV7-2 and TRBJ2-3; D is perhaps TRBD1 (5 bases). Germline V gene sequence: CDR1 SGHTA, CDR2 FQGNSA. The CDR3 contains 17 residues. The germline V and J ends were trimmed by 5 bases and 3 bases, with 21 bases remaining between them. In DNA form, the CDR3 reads TGTGCCAGCAGCAAGGGAACGAACAGGAGACCTACAGATACGCAGTATTTT. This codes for CASSKGTNRRPTDTQYF.

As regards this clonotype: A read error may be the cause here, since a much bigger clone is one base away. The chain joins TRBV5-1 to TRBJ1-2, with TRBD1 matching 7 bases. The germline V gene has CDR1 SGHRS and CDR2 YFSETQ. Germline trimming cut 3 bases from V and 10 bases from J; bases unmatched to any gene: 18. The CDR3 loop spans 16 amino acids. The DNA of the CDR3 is TGCGCCAGCAGCTCCGGGACAGCGACGACCTATATTGTCTACACCTTC. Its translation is CASSSGTATTYIVYTF.

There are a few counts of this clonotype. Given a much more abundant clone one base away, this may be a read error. CDR3 in amino acids: CASSVENTGERFF. CDR3 nucleotides: TGTGCCAGCAGCGTAGAGAACACCGGGGAGCGGTTTTTT. The rearrangement joins TRBV9 to TRBJ2-2, with D tentatively TRBD2 (5 bases). The CDR3 is 13 residues long. The germline V gene encodes CDR1 SGDLS and CDR2 YYNGEE.

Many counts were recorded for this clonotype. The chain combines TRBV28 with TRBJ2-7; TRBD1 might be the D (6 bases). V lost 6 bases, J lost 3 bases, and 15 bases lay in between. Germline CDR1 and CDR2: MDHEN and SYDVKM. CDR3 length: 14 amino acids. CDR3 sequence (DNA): TGTGCCAGCAGATCCGGAACAGGGAACTACGAGCAGTACTTC. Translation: CASRSGTGNYEQYF.

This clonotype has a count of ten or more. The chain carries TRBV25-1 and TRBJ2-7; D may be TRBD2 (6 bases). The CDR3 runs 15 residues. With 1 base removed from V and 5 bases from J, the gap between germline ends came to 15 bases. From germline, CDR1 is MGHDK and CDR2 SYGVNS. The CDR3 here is CASSEWHGTGDEQYF. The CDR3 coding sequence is TGTGCCAGCAGTGAATGGCACGGGACTGGGGACGAGCAGTACTTC.

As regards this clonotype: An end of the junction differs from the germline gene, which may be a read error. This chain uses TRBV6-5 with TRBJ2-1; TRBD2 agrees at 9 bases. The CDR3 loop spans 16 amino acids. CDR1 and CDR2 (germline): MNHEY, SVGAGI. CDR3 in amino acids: CASCYSVAGVYNEQFF. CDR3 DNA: TGTGCCAGCTGTTACTCTGTAGCGGGGGTCTACAATGAGCAGTTCTTC.

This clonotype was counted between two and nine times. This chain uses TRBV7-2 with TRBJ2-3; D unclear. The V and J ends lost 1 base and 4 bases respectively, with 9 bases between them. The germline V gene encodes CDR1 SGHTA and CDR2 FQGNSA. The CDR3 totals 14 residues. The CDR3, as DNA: TGTGCCAGCAGCTTAGATTGGGCGCCAGATACGCAGTATTTT. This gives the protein CASSLDWAPDTQYF.

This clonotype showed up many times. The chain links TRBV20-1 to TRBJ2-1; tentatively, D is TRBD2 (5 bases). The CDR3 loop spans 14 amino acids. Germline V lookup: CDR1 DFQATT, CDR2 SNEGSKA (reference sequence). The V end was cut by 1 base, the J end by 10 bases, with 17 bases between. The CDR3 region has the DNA TGCAGTGCTAGAGTCCCCGGGAATGTTCGGGAGCAGTTCTTC. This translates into CSARVPGNVREQFF.

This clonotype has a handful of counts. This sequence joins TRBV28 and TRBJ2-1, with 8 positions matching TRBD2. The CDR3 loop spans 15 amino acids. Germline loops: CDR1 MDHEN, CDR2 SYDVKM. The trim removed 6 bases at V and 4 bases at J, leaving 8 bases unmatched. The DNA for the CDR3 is TGTGCCAGCAGACCCCCAGGGACTAGATACAATGAGCAGTTCTTC. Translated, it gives CASRPPGTRYNEQFF.

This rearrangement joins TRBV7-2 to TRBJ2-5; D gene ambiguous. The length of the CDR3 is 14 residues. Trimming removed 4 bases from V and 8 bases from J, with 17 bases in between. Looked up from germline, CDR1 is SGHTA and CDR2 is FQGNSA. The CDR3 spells CASSSWRGWDTQYF. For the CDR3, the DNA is TGTGCCAGCAGCTCCTGGCGTGGGTGGGATACCCAGTACTTC.

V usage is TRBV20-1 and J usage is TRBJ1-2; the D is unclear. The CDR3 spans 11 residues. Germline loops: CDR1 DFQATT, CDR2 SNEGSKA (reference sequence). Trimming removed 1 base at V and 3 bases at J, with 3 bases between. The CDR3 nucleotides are TGCAGTGCTAGAGCCGACTATGGCTACACCTTC. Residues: CSARADYGYTF.